These 30 T cell receptor beta chains were all obtained from the same sample, sequenced in a study of T cells after yellow fever vaccination. Each CDR3 protein gets one entry after TCRdb re-called the 5' RACE reads with MiXCR. The table lists 250,000 to 400,000 distinct CDR3 sequences, approximately 4% of them singletons. The sample was PBMCs, taken 5 days after the yellow fever booster vaccination. Receptors originate from a man aged 18 to 30 who received the YFV17D yellow fever vaccine.

This sequence joins TRBV7-6 and TRBJ1-1, with TRBD1 as a possible D gene (5 bases). The CDR3 loop spans 13 amino acids. Germline CDR1 SGHVS, CDR2 FNYEAQ. Trimming removed 3 bases from V and 5 bases from J, with 10 bases in between. The CDR3 protein is CASSFEGKTEAFF. CDR3 DNA sequence: TGTGCCAGCAGCTTTGAGGGGAAGACTGAAGCTTTCTTT.

The rearrangement joins TRBV4-3 to TRBJ2-7; no firm D call. Trimming took off 1 base at V and 6 bases at J, with 16 bases between the two ends. This CDR3 is 15 amino acids long. Germline V gene lookup returns CDR1 LGHNA and CDR2 YSLEER. This chain's CDR3 is CASSQVASGDIEQYF. Here the CDR3 DNA reads TGCGCCAGCAGCCAAGTAGCTAGTGGGGATATCGAGCAGTACTTC.

In its sample, this clonotype was seen a few times. The V and J genes are TRBV7-2 and TRBJ1-2; no clear D gene. V was pared by 0 bases and J by 2 bases, with 7 bases between. The CDR3 runs 14 residues. CDR1 is SGHTA and CDR2 is FQGNSA in the germline V gene. The CDR3 nucleotides are TGTGCCAGCAGCTTAGCCAGAGTCAACTATGGCTACACCTTC. It specifies CASSLARVNYGYTF.

This chain joins TRBV18 and TRBJ1-6; no reliable D call. Per germline, CDR1 KGHSH and CDR2 LQKENI. V lost 5 bases, J lost 0 bases, and 11 bases lay in between. This CDR3 spans 16 amino acids. The CDR3 sequence: CASSWTESSYNSPLHF. The CDR3 DNA reads TGTGCCAGCTCATGGACGGAGAGCTCCTATAATTCACCCCTCCACTTT.

In this sample, this clonotype turned up many times. The rearrangement uses TRBV4-2 and TRBJ2-1, with 11 bases fitting TRBD2. The CDR3 is made up of 16 amino acids. Germline-derived CDR1 and CDR2 are LGHNA and YNFKEQ. Trimming cost V 1 base and J 5 bases; bases outside gene matches: 4. This CDR3 reads CASSQGGLAENNEQFF. CDR3 nucleotides: TGTGCCAGCAGCCAAGGGGGACTAGCGGAGAACAATGAGCAGTTCTTC.

This clonotype occurred many times. This chain connects TRBV7-2 to TRBJ2-2; the match to TRBD2 covers 9 bases. Germline assignment: CDR1 SGHTA and CDR2 FQGNSA. The CDR3 totals 15 residues. The trim removed 6 bases at V and 8 bases at J, leaving 10 bases unmatched. CDR3 sequence: CASSYLAGFLGELFF. Written as DNA, the CDR3 is TGTGCCAGCAGTTATCTAGCGGGGTTTTTGGGGGAGCTGTTTTTT.

Remarks on this clonotype: At one end, the junction sequence differs from germline, possibly due to a read error. The V call is TRBV6-4, the J call TRBJ1-2; D might be TRBD1 (5 bases). The CDR3 spans 13 residues. Germline V gene lookup returns CDR1 MRHNA and CDR2 SNTAGT. CDR3 coding DNA: TGTGCCAGCAGCATGTGGGGACGCTATGGCTTCACCTTC. This codes for CASSMWGRYGFTF.

The chain carries TRBV3-1 and TRBJ2-7; D not resolved. The CDR3 has 15 residues. CDR1 and CDR2 from the germline V gene are LGHDT and YNNKEL (reference sequence). V lost 1 base and J 6 bases, leaving 16 bases between the germline ends. The DNA for the CDR3 is TGTGCCAGCAGCCAAGCCCGGAGACGATTCGGCGAGCAGTACTTC. It yields the protein CASSQARRRFGEQYF.

This clonotype was found a few times. V gene TRBV4-3 combines with J gene TRBJ1-1; a possible D gene is TRBD1 (5 bases). The CDR3 is made up of 16 amino acids. V was cut by 1 base and J by 1 base, with 13 bases left in between. Looked up from germline, CDR1 is LGHNA and CDR2 is YSLEER. The CDR3 nucleotides are TGCGCCAGCAGCCAAGGGTCCGGGGGTGGGAACACTGAAGCTTTCTTT. Translation: CASSQGSGGGNTEAFF.

This chain uses TRBV20-1 with TRBJ2-3, with a possible D match to TRBD2 (5 bases). CDR1 and CDR2 from the germline V gene are DFQATT and SNEGSKA (reference sequence). The CDR3 covers 14 residues. V was trimmed by 6 bases and J by 2 bases, leaving 15 bases between them. CDR3 sequence: CSAPPTGNTDTQYF. The DNA of the CDR3 is TGCAGTGCCCCGCCTACGGGAAACACAGATACGCAGTATTTT.

This clonotype was found many times. The rearrangement uses TRBV5-5 and TRBJ1-1, with TRBD1 as a possible D gene (5 bases). Trimming took off 7 bases at V and 2 bases at J, with 15 bases between the two ends. The CDR3 is made up of 14 amino acids. CDR1 is SGHKS, CDR2 YYEKEE, per germline (reference sequence). The CDR3 nucleotides are TGTGCCAGCCAACGTCTAGGGGCAAACACTGAAGCTTTCTTT. The encoded protein is CASQRLGANTEAFF.

This clonotype was recorded many times. This rearrangement joins TRBV29-1 to TRBJ2-1; D tentatively reads TRBD1 or TRBD2 (5 bases each). The CDR3 has 14 amino acids. Germline lookup yields CDR1 SQVTM and CDR2 ANQGSEA. Trimming removed 2 bases at V and 3 bases at J, with 11 bases between. In DNA, the CDR3 is TGCAGCGTTGAACTTAGAGGGGACTACAATGAGCAGTTCTTC. This codes for CSVELRGDYNEQFF.

This clonotype was seen many times. The chain joins TRBV20-1 to TRBJ1-2, with D possibly being TRBD1 (6 bases). The CDR3 is 13 residues long. Trimming removed 5 bases at V and 3 bases at J, with 13 bases between. The V gene's germline CDR1 is DFQATT and CDR2 SNEGSKA (reference sequence). CDR3 DNA sequence: TGCAGTGCTCATCAATCAGGGGACTATGGCTACACCTTC. This translates into CSAHQSGDYGYTF.

There are a few counts of this clonotype. It may be a read error: a sequence one base away is much more abundant. The rearrangement uses TRBV11-2 and TRBJ2-1; 8 bases are a match to TRBD2. The CDR3 covers 15 residues. CDR1 is SGHAT, CDR2 FQNNGV, per germline. V trimming: 5 bases; J trimming: 0 bases; junction bases outside the gene matches: 3. CDR3 nucleotides: TGTGCCAGCAGCACCCTAGCGGGCTCCTACAATGAGCAGTTCTTC. Translation: CASSTLAGSYNEQFF.

This clonotype was observed at least ten times. The V and J genes are TRBV7-2 and TRBJ1-6; D is uncertain. CDR1 and CDR2 from the germline V gene are SGHTA and FQGNSA. Deletions cut 4 bases from V and 10 bases from J, with 11 bases between. The CDR3 has 13 amino acids. The CDR3 here is CASSSTDRSPLHF. The CDR3 nucleotides read TGTGCCAGCAGCTCCACAGACCGCTCACCCCTCCACTTT.

This sequence joins TRBV5-1 and TRBJ1-6; perhaps TRBD1 as D (5 bases). The CDR3 extends over 14 amino acids. Trimming pared 3 bases from V and 12 bases from J, leaving 16 bases between. The germline gives CDR1 SGHRS, CDR2 YFSETQ. Written as DNA, the CDR3 is TGCGCCAGCAGCTACGGGACCGCAGGGATACCCCTCCACTTT. It specifies CASSYGTAGIPLHF. Full variable domain (missing parts from reference TRBV5-1 and TRBJ1-6): KAGVTQTPRYLIKTRGQQVTLSCSPISGHRSVSWYQQTPGQGLQFLFEYFSETQRNKGNFPGRFSGRQFSNSRSEMNVSTLELGDSALYLCASSYGTAGIPLHFGNGTRLTVT.

This clonotype came up many times. The V gene is TRBV28, the J gene TRBJ2-7, with 12 bases that match TRBD1. CDR3 length equals 15 residues. Germline CDR1 reads MDHEN; CDR2 reads SYDVKM. With 2 bases clipped from V and 6 bases from J, the junction kept 5 bases outside the gene matches. The CDR3 reads CASSLGTGGLGEQYV. As DNA, the CDR3 is TGTGCCAGCAGTTTAGGGACAGGGGGCTTGGGCGAGCAGTACGTC.

This clonotype turned up a few times. The chain uses TRBV27 and TRBJ2-2; 8 bases line up with TRBD2. CDR1 MNHEY and CDR2 SMNVEV come from the germline V gene (reference sequence). The CDR3 loop spans 14 amino acids. V lost 6 bases to trimming and J lost 3 bases; unmatched junction nucleotides: 3. The CDR3, as DNA: TGTGCCAGCAGGACGGGGGGGCACACCGGGGAGCTGTTTTTT. Protein: CASRTGGHTGELFF.

The gene calls are TRBV18 and TRBJ2-5; maybe TRBD2 (6 bases). Germline loops: CDR1 KGHSH, CDR2 LQKENI. Trimming shortened V by 1 base and J by 5 bases, and 23 bases separated the two germline ends. This CDR3 contains 18 residues. CDR3 sequence (DNA): TGTGCCAGCTCACCACGCATAAGTCGGGGCGGGGCCGACGAGACCCAGTACTTC. The encoded protein is CASSPRISRGGADETQYF.

This clonotype occurred many times. The chain couples TRBV13 to TRBJ2-3; D is unclear. This CDR3 comprises 13 residues. Trimming stripped 1 base from V and 4 bases from J, with 6 bases between. The germline CDR1 and CDR2 sequences are PRHDT and FYEKMQ (reference sequence). CDR3 residues: CASSLESADTQYF. The CDR3 DNA reads as TGTGCCAGCAGCTTAGAATCGGCAGATACGCAGTATTTT.

In its sample, this clonotype was seen a few times. The V call is TRBV28, the J call TRBJ2-5; D unresolved. The CDR3 contains 16 residues. Germline CDR1 MDHEN, CDR2 SYDVKM. The V and J ends lost 2 bases and 5 bases respectively, with 18 bases between them. As DNA, the CDR3 is TGTGCCAGCAGTTTAATCGGAGTGGTGGGGTCGGAGACCCAGTACTTC. Amino acid sequence: CASSLIGVVGSETQYF.

The gene calls are TRBV5-1 and TRBJ1-4; no firm D call. The CDR3 loop spans 13 amino acids. Germline V gives CDR1 SGHRS, CDR2 YFSETQ. V was trimmed by 0 bases and J by 7 bases, leaving 7 bases between them. In DNA form, the CDR3 reads TGCGCCAGCAGCTTGGGCGAGGGTGAAAAACTGTTTTTT. Translated, it gives CASSLGEGEKLFF.

This clonotype was recorded a few times. The CDR3, as DNA: TGTGCCAGCAGTTCCACCTCGAGGGACCACGAAGCTTTCTTT. It is translated as CASSSTSRDHEAFF. The chain combines TRBV27 with TRBJ1-1, with a possible D match to TRBD1 (5 bases). V was shortened by 4 bases and J by 8 bases, with 17 bases between the two germline ends. This CDR3 spans 14 amino acids. Germline CDR1 MNHEY, CDR2 SMNVEV (reference sequence).

This clonotype was counted only a few times. V usage is TRBV3-1 and J usage is TRBJ1-3; D gene unclear. V shed 0 bases and J shed 4 bases, with 10 bases lying between them. The CDR3 totals 15 residues. In germline, CDR1 is LGHDT, CDR2 YNNKEL (reference sequence). In nucleotides, the CDR3 is TGTGCCAGCAGCCAAGACACAGTCCGCGGAAACACCATATATTTT. As protein: CASSQDTVRGNTIYF. Full variable domain (missing parts from reference TRBV3-1 and TRBJ1-3): DTAVSQTPKYLVTQMGNDKSIKCEQNLGHDTMYWYKQDSKKFLKIMFSYNNKELIINETVPNRFSPKSPDKAHLNLHINSLELGDSAVYFCASSQDTVRGNTIYFGEGSWLTVV.

This clonotype was seen repeatedly, ten times or more. This chain joins TRBV6-1 and TRBJ1-5; a weak D match, TRBD1 (5 bases). This CDR3 spans 15 amino acids. CDR1 is MNHNS, CDR2 SASEGT, per germline. V was pared by 5 bases and J by 6 bases, with 17 bases between. The CDR3 protein is CASSPGLPQGQPQHF. CDR3 bases: TGTGCCAGCAGTCCGGGGCTCCCCCAAGGTCAGCCCCAGCATTTT.

This clonotype has only a few counts. The chain recombines TRBV7-6 with TRBJ2-5; 7 bases are a match to TRBD1. The CDR3 contains 15 residues. V was pared by 3 bases and J by 5 bases, with 9 bases of the junction left unmatched. CDR1 SGHVS and CDR2 FNYEAQ come from the germline V gene. CDR3 protein: CASSLNRGRGETQYF. The CDR3 nucleotides are TGTGCCAGCAGCTTGAACAGGGGACGTGGGGAGACCCAGTACTTC.

This clonotype came up many times. The chain uses TRBV5-1 and TRBJ2-3; D remains unclear. CDR3 length: 15 amino acids. Germline V gene data show CDR1 as SGHRS and CDR2 as YFSETQ. The germline V and J ends were trimmed by 4 bases and 3 bases, with 15 bases remaining between them. This CDR3 is CASSSFFGRTDTQYF. The CDR3 DNA follows: TGCGCCAGCAGCAGTTTCTTTGGAAGAACAGATACGCAGTATTTT.

This clonotype has only a few counts. This chain connects TRBV9 to TRBJ2-6; unclear D gene. The germline CDR1 and CDR2 sequences are SGDLS and YYNGEE. V was trimmed by 0 bases and J by 0 bases, leaving 4 bases between them. The CDR3 has 15 residues. The CDR3 sequence: CASSVGTSGANVLTF. CDR3 coding DNA: TGTGCCAGCAGCGTAGGGACCTCTGGGGCCAACGTCCTGACTTTC.

The chain employs TRBV10-3 and TRBJ1-5, with D hard to call. CDR3 length: 17 residues. Germline V CDR1 and CDR2: ENHRY, SYGVKD. For the CDR3, the DNA is TGTCCAGCATCCGCTAGGAGGAGGCCTCGAAGCAATCAGCCCCAGCATTTT. This codes for CPASARRRPRSNQPQHF.

Concerning this clonotype: This clone may be a read error of a much larger clone one base away. The chain is built from TRBV20-1 and TRBJ2-3; 7 bases match TRBD1. The CDR3 has 13 amino acids. CDR1 is DFQATT and CDR2 is SNEGSKA in the germline V gene (reference sequence). The CDR3 DNA sequence: TGCAGTGCTTATACAGGGGAAACAGATACGAAGTATTTT. The encoded protein is CSAYTGETDTKYF.